The 24 T cell receptor beta chains in this list originate from one sample, sequenced in a study of blood T cell repertoires in COVID-19. TCRdb's table, derived via immunoSEQ multiplex PCR, lists solely in-frame clones and lacks some. The data contain hundreds of thousands of clones, about 86% of them singletons. Sequencing was carried out using peripheral blood. The source of these receptors is a man older than 75 with acute or convalescent COVID-19.

The V call is TRBV11-1, the J call TRBJ2-1, with 7 positions matching TRBD1. The CDR3 is 15 amino acids. Trimming cost V 4 bases and J 7 bases; bases outside gene matches: 10. In germline, CDR1 is SGHAT, CDR2 FQDESV (reference sequence). Here the CDR3 DNA reads TGTGCCAGCAGCTCCAGACAGGGCGTGCGGAATGAGCAGTTCTTC. Translated: CASSSRQGVRNEQFF. Drawing the rest from reference TRBV11-1 and TRBJ2-1, the complete variable domain is EAEVAQSPRYKITEKSQAVAFWCDPISGHATLYWYRQILGQGPELLVQFQDESVVDDSQLPKDRFSAERLKGVDSTLKIQPAELGDSAMYLCASSSRQGVRNEQFFGPGTRLTVL.

This chain links TRBV10-3 with TRBJ1-2; 7 nucleotides agree with TRBD1. The germline CDR1 and CDR2 sequences are ENHRY and SYGVKD. Trimming cost V 6 bases and J 6 bases; bases outside gene matches: 7. There are 13 residues in the CDR3. CDR3 region: CAISKGQLDGYTF. Written as DNA, the CDR3 is TGTGCCATCAGCAAGGGACAGCTTGATGGCTACACCTTC.

The chain has TRBV6-5 and TRBJ1-3, with 9 bases that match TRBD1. The J segment lost 4 bases and the V segment lost 7 bases, leaving 5 bases of the junction unmatched. This CDR3 has 14 amino acids. CDR1 is MNHEY, CDR2 SVGAGI, per germline. In nucleotides, the CDR3 is TGTGCCAGCACCGGACAGGGGTTCGGAAACACCATATATTTT. It specifies CASTGQGFGNTIYF.

V gene TRBV28 combines with J gene TRBJ2-7; 9 nucleotides agree with TRBD1. J gave up 0 bases and V 4 bases, and 7 bases lay outside the gene matches. CDR3 length: 16 residues. Germline CDR1 reads MDHEN; CDR2 reads SYDVKM. CDR3: CASSSLGGQGSYEQYF. The CDR3 coding sequence is TGTGCCAGCAGTTCACTGGGGGGACAGGGCTCCTACGAGCAGTACTTC.

This rearrangement joins TRBV15 to TRBJ2-3, with 9 bases lining up with TRBD2. CDR1 and CDR2 from the germline V gene are LNHNV and YYDKDF (reference sequence). V gave up 0 bases and J gave up 4 bases; unmatched junction bases: 5. The CDR3 loop spans 16 amino acids. The CDR3 loop is CATSREGRTSADTQYF. The CDR3 bases are TGTGCCACCAGCAGAGAGGGAAGGACTAGCGCAGATACGCAGTATTTT.

This clone was found a few times. V gene TRBV28 combines with J gene TRBJ1-4, with TRBD1 matching 10 bases. This CDR3 is built from 18 residues. J lost 3 bases, V lost 1 base, and 8 bases had no gene match. The germline gives CDR1 MDHEN, CDR2 SYDVKM. The CDR3 region is CASSLFRTGGRPNEKLFF. CDR3 nucleotide sequence: TGTGCCAGCAGTTTATTCCGGACAGGGGGAAGACCTAATGAAAAACTGTTTTTT.

The chain links TRBV6-5 to TRBJ1-2; TRBD1 aligns across 9 bases. The CDR3 has 13 residues. The trim removed 6 bases at V and 7 bases at J, leaving 6 bases unmatched. Germline CDR1 MNHEY, CDR2 SVGAGI. Here the CDR3 DNA reads TGTGCCAGCAGCGGAACAGGGGGCCTTGGCTACACCTTC. Its protein product is CASSGTGGLGYTF.

The chain combines TRBV3-1 (or the pseudogene TRBV3-2) with TRBJ1-1; no reliable D call. Trimming removed 8 bases from V and 1 base from J, with 14 bases in between. Per the germline V gene, CDR1 is LGHDT and CDR2 is YNNKEL (reference sequence). CDR3 length equals 14 residues. The CDR3 sequence: CASSPHPKNTEAFF. The CDR3 DNA follows: TGTGCCAGCTCCCCGCACCCTAAGAACACTGAAGCTTTCTTT.

This sequence joins TRBV7-2 and TRBJ1-6; 8 bases fit TRBD1. The V gene end was trimmed by 4 bases and the J gene end by 9 bases; junction bases not matched to a gene: 5. The CDR3 is 14 amino acids. The germline V gene encodes CDR1 SGHTA and CDR2 FQGNSA. The CDR3 sequence is CASSSTGGFSPLHF. CDR3 nucleotide sequence: TGTGCCAGCAGCTCAACAGGGGGGTTTTCACCCCTCCACTTT.

The chain uses TRBV6-5 and TRBJ1-1; TRBD1 agrees at 7 bases. The germline gives CDR1 MNHEY, CDR2 SVGAGI. CDR3 length equals 15 residues. The trim removed 4 bases at V and 1 base at J, leaving 6 bases unmatched. CDR3 loop: CASSLTGSANTEAFF. CDR3 nucleotide sequence: TGTGCCAGCAGTTTGACAGGGTCGGCGAACACTGAAGCTTTCTTT.

J is TRBJ1-1 and V is TRBV19; 7 bases are a match to TRBD1. The CDR3 is 14 amino acids. V dropped 5 bases and J dropped 11; count of bases not matched to a gene: 14. The V gene's germline CDR1 is LNHDA and CDR2 SQIVND (reference sequence). This CDR3 is CASSALTGTLAAFF. The CDR3 DNA reads as TGTGCCAGTAGTGCTTTGACAGGGACCCTAGCGGCTTTCTTT.

V gene TRBV4-2 combines with J gene TRBJ2-1, with a tentative D call TRBD2 (5 bases). CDR1 is LGHNA and CDR2 is YNFKEQ in the germline V gene. The CDR3 is 15 residues long. The germline V and J ends were trimmed by 0 bases and 8 bases, with 14 bases remaining between them. The CDR3 loop reads CASSQEWDSVYEQFF. CDR3 coding DNA: TGTGCCAGCAGCCAAGAATGGGATAGCGTGTATGAGCAGTTCTTC.

V gene TRBV5-4 combines with J gene TRBJ2-7; 7 nucleotides align to TRBD1. The CDR3 sequence is 15 residues long. Per germline, CDR1 SGHNT and CDR2 YYREEE (reference sequence). The junction had 7 bases not matched to a gene; V was cut back by 1 base and J by 3 bases. The CDR3 sequence: CASSLWDSSLYEQYF. CDR3 coding DNA: TGTGCCAGCAGCTTGTGGGACAGTTCCCTCTACGAGCAGTACTTC.

This chain links TRBV28 with TRBJ2-2; 9 nucleotides match TRBD1. V was pared by 6 bases and J by 6 bases, with 8 bases of the junction left unmatched. Germline assignment: CDR1 MDHEN and CDR2 SYDVKM. The CDR3 has 15 residues. The CDR3 spells CASSSGTGLPGELFF. The CDR3 bases are TGTGCCAGCAGCTCCGGGACAGGGTTGCCCGGGGAGCTGTTTTTT.

This clone was found once. One end of the junction fails to match germline, which may point to a read error. The V call is TRBV7-3, the J call TRBJ2-1; 9 bases agree with TRBD2. CDR1 and CDR2 from the germline V gene are SGHTA and FQGTGA. The CDR3 totals 15 residues. The CDR3 DNA is TGTGCCAGCAGCCTAACTAGCGGGCGCTACAATGAGCAGTTCTTC. Translated: CASSLTSGRYNEQFF.

This clone was found a few times. The chain combines TRBV19 with TRBJ2-7, with 7 bases matching TRBD1. This CDR3 is built from 15 residues. Germline CDR1 and CDR2: LNHDA and SQIVND (reference sequence). V lost 2 bases to trimming and J lost 5 bases; unmatched junction nucleotides: 9. The CDR3 protein is CASSITGTEGDEQYF. The CDR3 bases are TGTGCCAGTAGTATAACCGGGACAGAAGGCGACGAGCAGTACTTC.

The V gene is TRBV29-1, the J gene TRBJ1-1; D is possibly TRBD1 (6 bases). Looked up from germline, CDR1 is SQVTM and CDR2 is ANQGSEA. Trimming pared 6 bases from V and 10 bases from J, leaving 12 bases between. The CDR3 loop spans 10 amino acids. DNA of the CDR3: TGCAGCGTCGGGACAAGAGGAGCTTTCTTT. Protein: CSVGTRGAFF.

Only one count was recorded for this clone. This chain links TRBV28 with TRBJ2-1, with 7 bases matching TRBD2. The V segment lost 7 bases and the J segment 6 bases; nucleotides outside the gene matches: 6. Germline V gene data show CDR1 as MDHEN and CDR2 as SYDVKM. The CDR3 consists of 13 residues. The CDR3 protein is CASTRTSFNEQFF. CDR3 nucleotide sequence: TGTGCCAGCACTAGGACTAGTTTCAATGAGCAGTTCTTC.

The chain joins TRBV15 to TRBJ1-2; 8 bases align to TRBD1. Germline CDR1 reads LNHNV; CDR2 reads YYDKDF (reference sequence). The CDR3 has 15 amino acids. The trim removed 5 bases at V and 2 bases at J, leaving 7 bases unmatched. Here the CDR3 reads CATSHYDRGNYGYTF. The CDR3 DNA is TGTGCCACCAGCCATTACGACAGGGGAAACTATGGCTACACCTTC.

With regard to this clone: Other DNA sequences of this sample code for an identical CDR3. The chain carries TRBV11-2 and TRBJ1-1, with D possibly TRBD1 on 6 matching bases. The V and J ends lost 1 base and 5 bases respectively, with 11 bases between them. CDR1 and CDR2 from the germline V gene are SGHAT and FQNNGV. CDR3 length: 14 residues. For the CDR3, the DNA is TGTGCCAGCAGCTTAGTGCGGGGGCGGACTGAAGCTTTCTTT. Its protein is CASSLVRGRTEAFF.

The CDR3: CASSLATNTDTQYF. In DNA, the CDR3 is TGTGCCAGCAGCTTAGCAACTAACACAGATACGCAGTATTTT. The chain recombines TRBV7-2 with TRBJ2-3; D remains unclear. The CDR3 has 14 amino acids. V was pared by 0 bases and J by 2 bases, with 6 bases between. Germline lookup yields CDR1 SGHTA and CDR2 FQGNSA.

This rearrangement joins TRBV11-2 to TRBJ1-2; a possible D gene is TRBD1 (5 bases). V dropped 2 bases and J dropped 3 bases, with 10 bases sitting between them. Germline V gene data show CDR1 as SGHAT and CDR2 as FQNNGV. CDR3 length: 14 residues. In DNA form, the CDR3 reads TGTGCCAGCAGCTTAATAGGGGCCGACTATGGCTACACCTTC. This encodes CASSLIGADYGYTF.

This clone was observed once. This chain connects TRBV28 to TRBJ2-7; a weak D match, TRBD2 (6 bases). Per the germline V gene, CDR1 is MDHEN and CDR2 is SYDVKM. The germline V and J ends were trimmed by 2 bases and 3 bases, with 14 bases remaining between them. This CDR3 contains 15 residues. CDR3 amino acids: CASSLTGVRNYEQYF. The CDR3 bases are TGTGCCAGCAGTTTAACGGGGGTGAGGAACTACGAGCAGTACTTC.

This chain connects TRBV19 to TRBJ1-5, with a tentative D call TRBD1 (5 bases). The germline V gene has CDR1 LNHDA and CDR2 SQIVND (reference sequence). The CDR3 runs 13 residues. V lost 6 bases to trimming and J lost 11 bases, with 17 bases between them. The CDR3 reads CASSLGTEGTQHF. The CDR3 nucleotides read TGTGCCAGTAGCCTAGGGACTGAGGGGACCCAGCATTTT.